This T cell receptor beta chain was retrieved from a study of blood T cells in healthy people across ages. Findings of the study overall: PBMCs left unsorted prevented a conclusive naive versus antigen-experienced comparison.

A second roughly 7 to 12 cycle PCR used barcoded and J-beta primers. A template-switch adaptor that had 12 random nucleotides put a tag on each cDNA molecule. TCRdb redid the calling of the 5' RACE reads with MiXCR, one entry per CDR3 protein. The sample comprises about 650,000 distinct CDR3 sequences, 32% of which are singletons, and 15% to 17% rests with the top ten. Those donating, healthy Caucasian individuals from Russia, were aged about 6 to 95. They isolated at least 6 million PBMCs from each sample. V dropped 0 bases and J dropped 2 bases, with 11 bases sitting between them. This CDR3 has 15 amino acids. From germline, CDR1 is SGHRS and CDR2 YFSETQ. This clonotype was counted at least ten times. What it recognizes is unknown.

The gene calls are TRBV5-1 and TRBJ1-2, with a weak D call TRBD1 (5 bases). The sequenced sample consisted of blood. The TCR was taken from a woman older than 75 in good health. The CDR3 loop is CASSLAARANYGYTF. CDR3 sequence (DNA): TGCGCCAGCAGCTTGGCGGCCAGGGCGAACTATGGCTACACCTTC.